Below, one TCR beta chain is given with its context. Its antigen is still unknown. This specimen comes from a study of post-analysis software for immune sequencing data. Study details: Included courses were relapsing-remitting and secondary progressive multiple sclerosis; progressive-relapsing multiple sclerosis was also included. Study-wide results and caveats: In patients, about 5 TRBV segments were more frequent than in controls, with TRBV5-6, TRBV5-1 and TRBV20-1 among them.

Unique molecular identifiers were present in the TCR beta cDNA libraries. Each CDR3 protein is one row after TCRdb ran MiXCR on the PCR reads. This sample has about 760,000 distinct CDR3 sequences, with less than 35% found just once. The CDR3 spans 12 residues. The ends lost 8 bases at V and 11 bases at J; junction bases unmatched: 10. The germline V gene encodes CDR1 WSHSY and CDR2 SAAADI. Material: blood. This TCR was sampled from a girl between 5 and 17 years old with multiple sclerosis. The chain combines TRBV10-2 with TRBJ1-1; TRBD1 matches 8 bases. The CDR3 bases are TGCGCCAGCGGGTCAGGGGGCGCGTGGGCTTTCTTT. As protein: CASGSGGAWAFF.